A single sample gave rise to the 27 T cell receptor beta chains below, sequenced in a study of patients and donors after allogeneic stem cell transplantation. TCRdb ran MiXCR on the RT-PCR reads and lists one entry per CDR3 protein. The sample contains about 960,000 distinct CDR3 sequences, around 17% of which appear only once. The sequenced sample was blood, either unsorted or a sorted T cell fraction (not recorded which). The receptors derive from a human donor who was either an allogeneic HSCT recipient or a stem cell or donor lymphocyte infusion donor (not recorded which). It is not recorded whose cells these are; they may come from a transplant donor.

This clonotype appeared a few times. The chain links TRBV7-2 to TRBJ2-3; 10 bases fit TRBD2. The J segment lost 4 bases and the V segment lost 1 base, leaving 5 bases of the junction unmatched. This CDR3 region has 16 residues. Germline V gives CDR1 SGHTA, CDR2 FQGNSA. The CDR3 nucleotides are TGTGCCAGCAGCTTAGTGAGCGGGGGGGTTGCAGATACGCAGTATTTT. This gives the protein CASSLVSGGVADTQYF.

This clonotype was picked up a small number of times. The rearrangement joins TRBV6-1 to TRBJ1-2; D is unresolved. The CDR3 covers 14 residues. V gave up 6 bases and J gave up 4 bases, with 15 bases separating them. From germline, CDR1 is MNHNS and CDR2 SASEGT. The CDR3 sequence is CASSKNRMVYGYTF. DNA for the CDR3: TGTGCCAGCAGCAAAAACCGGATGGTCTATGGCTACACCTTC.

On this clonotype: The junction shows a germline mismatch at one end, possibly a read error. The J gene is TRBJ2-1, the V gene TRBV29-1; tentatively, D is TRBD2 (5 bases). Germline CDR1 SQVTM, CDR2 ANQGSEA. The CDR3 covers 13 residues. The CDR3 loop is CSAELTSYNEQFF. For the CDR3, the DNA is TGCAGCGCTGAACTCACTAGCTACAATGAGCAGTTCTTC.

The J gene is TRBJ1-2, the V gene TRBV12-3 or TRBV12-4, with D unclear. V shed 4 bases and J shed 2 bases, with 14 bases lying between them. The CDR3 spans 15 residues. The DNA of the CDR3 is TGTGCCAGCAGTTCCCACGGACGGATAAACTATGGCTACACCTTC. This encodes CASSSHGRINYGYTF.

This clonotype was seen more than once but under ten times. This rearrangement joins TRBV30 to TRBJ1-2; no reliable D call. The CDR3 length is 14 residues. The V end lost 4 bases, the J end lost 4 bases, and 16 bases lay between the germline ends. The germline gives CDR1 GTSNPN, CDR2 SVGIG (reference sequence). For the CDR3, the DNA is TGTGCCTGGAACAAACAAGGGCGGTCCTATGGCTACACCTTC. This sequence encodes CAWNKQGRSYGYTF.

This clonotype was detected only a few times. V usage is TRBV20-1 and J usage is TRBJ2-3, with 12 bases fitting TRBD2. This CDR3 comprises 15 residues. V was clipped by 3 bases and J by 4 bases; unmatched bases: 5. Germline CDR1 DFQATT, CDR2 SNEGSKA (reference sequence). CDR3 sequence: CSASSTSGSPDTQYF. The CDR3 bases are TGCAGTGCTAGCTCGACTAGCGGGAGCCCAGATACGCAGTATTTT.

This clonotype has a handful of counts. Written as DNA, the CDR3 is TGCGCCAGCAGCATCGCTCCGGGACTGAAGAACACTGAAGCTTTCTTT. Its translation is CASSIAPGLKNTEAFF. This chain connects TRBV5-1 to TRBJ1-1, with D possibly being TRBD1 (5 bases). The germline V gene encodes CDR1 SGHRS and CDR2 YFSETQ. The CDR3 is 16 residues long. Trimming took off 4 bases at V and 1 base at J, with 17 bases between the two ends.

The rearrangement uses TRBV5-1 and TRBJ1-2, with 12 bases that match TRBD1. Germline-derived CDR1 and CDR2 are SGHRS and YFSETQ. The V segment lost 0 bases and the J segment 0 bases; nucleotides outside the gene matches: 6. This CDR3 has 18 residues. Written as DNA, the CDR3 is TGCGCCAGCAGCTTGGCGGGACAGGGGGCGCGGACTAACTATGGCTACACCTTC. Encoded protein: CASSLAGQGARTNYGYTF.

This chain uses TRBV20-1 with TRBJ1-1; no firm D call. The CDR3 contains 12 residues. The V end lost 7 bases, the J end lost 2 bases, and 11 bases lay between the germline ends. CDR1 and CDR2 from the germline V gene are DFQATT and SNEGSKA (reference sequence). In DNA, the CDR3 is TGCAGTGGAATTGAAGGAAACACTGAAGCTTTCTTT. Translating it yields CSGIEGNTEAFF.

The rearrangement links TRBV29-1 to TRBJ1-4; possible D gene TRBD1, 5 bases. Trimming stripped 6 bases from V and 4 bases from J, with 12 bases between. Germline lookup yields CDR1 SQVTM and CDR2 ANQGSEA. CDR3 length: 13 amino acids. CDR3 protein: CSVAVGVNEKLFF. The CDR3 DNA is TGCAGCGTCGCGGTAGGGGTTAATGAAAAACTGTTTTTT.

In its sample, this clonotype was seen a few times. V usage is TRBV21-1 and J usage is TRBJ2-1; TRBD2 is taken as the D call from the table, unchecked against the DNA. TRBV21-1 is marked as a pseudogene. The CDR3 contains 17 residues. The CDR3 DNA is TGTGCCAGCAGCAAAGTAGTTCCCAGCGGAGTGTACAATGAGCAGTTCTTC. It specifies CASSKVVPSGVYNEQFF.

This clonotype was counted at least ten times. The chain links TRBV10-3 to TRBJ1-6, with 8 bases lining up with TRBD1. The CDR3 runs 14 residues. From germline, CDR1 is ENHRY and CDR2 SYGVKD. J was trimmed by 7 bases and V by 7 bases; bases with no gene match: 6. CDR3 in DNA: TGTGCCATCAATCCGACAGGGGAAAATTCACCCCTCCACTTT. It yields the protein CAINPTGENSPLHF.

The V gene is TRBV6-1, the J gene TRBJ1-5; D is unclear. The CDR3 extends over 14 amino acids. V was trimmed by 6 bases and J by 2 bases, leaving 11 bases between them. CDR1 is MNHNS and CDR2 is SASEGT in the germline V gene. This CDR3 reads CASSSYEGNQPQHF. The CDR3 DNA sequence: TGTGCCAGCAGCTCATACGAGGGCAATCAGCCCCAGCATTTT.

The rearrangement uses TRBV2 and TRBJ2-1; 8 positions match TRBD2. V lost 6 bases and J lost 13; bases outside the gene matches: 5. Germline V CDR1 and CDR2: SNHLY, FYNNEI. This CDR3 is built from 11 residues. CDR3 in DNA: TGTGCCAGCAGAGTTAGCGGGGCCCAGTTCTTC. This gives the protein CASRVSGAQFF.

V and J are TRBV10-3 and TRBJ1-5; tentative D call: TRBD1 (5 bases). The CDR3 is 13 residues long. Trimming shortened V by 0 bases and J by 9 bases, and 9 bases separated the two germline ends. Germline assignment: CDR1 ENHRY and CDR2 SYGVKD. Written as DNA, the CDR3 is TGTGCCATCAGTGAGTCGGGGGGGAGGCCCCAGCATTTT. It codes for CAISESGGRPQHF.

V is TRBV4-1 and J is TRBJ2-7; D uncertain. The length of the CDR3 is 16 residues. V lost 1 base and J lost 2, with 15 bases in between. CDR1 is MGHRA, CDR2 YSYEKL, per germline. This chain's CDR3 is CASSQGLGVGTYEQYF. In DNA form, the CDR3 reads TGCGCCAGCAGCCAAGGTTTGGGCGTCGGAACCTACGAGCAGTACTTC.

This clonotype has a handful of counts. The gene calls are TRBV27 and TRBJ2-1; 9 bases agree with TRBD1. Unmatched junction bases numbered 8, after V lost 7 bases and J lost 4 bases. Germline V lookup: CDR1 MNHEY, CDR2 SMNVEV (reference sequence). The CDR3 extends over 15 amino acids. CDR3 DNA: TGTGCCAGCACTCTAATGGGACAGGGATACAATGAGCAGTTCTTC. Its protein product is CASTLMGQGYNEQFF.

This clonotype showed up just a few times. CDR3 region: CSARARPFGEQYF. CDR3 coding DNA: TGCAGTGCTAGAGCGCGTCCCTTCGGCGAGCAGTACTTC. This chain uses TRBV20-1 with TRBJ2-7; D uncertain. In germline, CDR1 is DFQATT, CDR2 SNEGSKA (reference sequence). V lost 1 base, J lost 6 bases, and 13 bases lay in between. This CDR3 spans 13 amino acids.

This clonotype has ten or more counts. The chain uses TRBV24-1 and TRBJ1-1; D gene unclear. CDR1 KGHDR and CDR2 SFDVKD come from the germline V gene. The CDR3 spans 12 residues. V lost 2 bases to trimming and J lost 2 bases, with 2 bases between them. The CDR3 is CATSDSNTEAFF. The CDR3 nucleotides are TGTGCCACCAGTGATTCTAACACTGAAGCTTTCTTT.

The chain couples TRBV29-1 to TRBJ2-5; D is perhaps TRBD1 or TRBD2 (5 bases each). CDR1 and CDR2 (germline): SQVTM, ANQGSEA. Deletions cut 3 bases from V and 1 base from J, with 9 bases between. The CDR3 totals 13 residues. CDR3 protein: CSVDPGLQETQYF. Written as DNA, the CDR3 is TGCAGCGTTGATCCGGGGCTCCAAGAGACCCAGTACTTC.

The chain uses TRBV27 and TRBJ1-2; D is perhaps TRBD1 (5 bases). Germline V gene data show CDR1 as MNHEY and CDR2 as SMNVEV (reference sequence). This CDR3 contains 13 residues. V lost 6 bases and J lost 8, with 16 bases in between. Here the CDR3 reads CASRKLGDEGYTF. CDR3 sequence (DNA): TGTGCCAGCAGGAAGCTAGGGGATGAGGGCTACACCTTC.

The J gene is TRBJ2-1, the V gene TRBV7-2, with 11 bases lining up with TRBD2. V lost 3 bases and J lost 1; bases outside the gene matches: 5. The germline CDR1 and CDR2 sequences are SGHTA and FQGNSA. The CDR3 runs 17 residues. The CDR3 loop reads CASSFPLAGGSYNEQFF. DNA of the CDR3: TGTGCCAGCAGCTTCCCTTTAGCGGGGGGGTCCTACAATGAGCAGTTCTTC.

This clonotype has only a few counts. The V and J genes are TRBV20-1 and TRBJ2-5; D is unresolved. V was clipped by 3 bases and J by 2 bases, with 16 bases between them. The CDR3 runs 15 residues. Germline loops: CDR1 DFQATT, CDR2 SNEGSKA (reference sequence). The DNA of the CDR3 is TGCAGTGCTAGTCCAAGCTACGGCAGTCAAGAGACCCAGTACTTC. This encodes CSASPSYGSQETQYF.

This clonotype was counted ten times or more. This chain uses TRBV12-3 or TRBV12-4 with TRBJ1-1; D may be TRBD1 (6 bases). Trimming cost V 5 bases and J 5 bases, with 18 bases left between them. This CDR3 contains 15 residues. In DNA, the CDR3 is TGTGCCAGCAGTCCCAACCGTAGGGGGAGGACTGAAGCTTTCTTT. Amino acids: CASSPNRRGRTEAFF.

A few counts support this clonotype. The chain is built from TRBV10-3 and TRBJ1-1, with unresolved D. CDR3 length: 15 amino acids. Trimming removed 11 bases at V and 1 base at J, with 20 bases between. CDR1 is ENHRY, CDR2 SYGVKD, per germline. CDR3 sequence reads: CASVGPDAPNTEAFF. The CDR3 bases are TGTGCCTCCGTTGGGCCGGACGCCCCGAACACTGAAGCTTTCTTT.

This clonotype has a handful of counts. The V gene is TRBV5-1, the J gene TRBJ2-7, with D perhaps matching TRBD1 or TRBD2 (5 bases each). Germline lookup yields CDR1 SGHRS and CDR2 YFSETQ. The CDR3 contains 17 residues. V lost 4 bases and J lost 2, with 22 bases in between. The CDR3 region has the DNA TGCGCCAGCAGCCAAACAAAACCGGGACGGGCTCCCTACGAGCAGTACTTC. Amino acids: CASSQTKPGRAPYEQYF.

The V gene is TRBV4-2, the J gene TRBJ2-1, with TRBD2 identical over 13 bases. The germline V gene encodes CDR1 LGHNA and CDR2 YNFKEQ. CDR3 length: 19 amino acids. The junction had 9 bases not matched to a gene; V was cut back by 0 bases and J by 4 bases. The DNA for the CDR3 is TGTGCCAGCAGCCAAGATCAGACTAGCGGGAGGTCTTCTTACAATGAGCAGTTCTTC. This gives the protein CASSQDQTSGRSSYNEQFF.